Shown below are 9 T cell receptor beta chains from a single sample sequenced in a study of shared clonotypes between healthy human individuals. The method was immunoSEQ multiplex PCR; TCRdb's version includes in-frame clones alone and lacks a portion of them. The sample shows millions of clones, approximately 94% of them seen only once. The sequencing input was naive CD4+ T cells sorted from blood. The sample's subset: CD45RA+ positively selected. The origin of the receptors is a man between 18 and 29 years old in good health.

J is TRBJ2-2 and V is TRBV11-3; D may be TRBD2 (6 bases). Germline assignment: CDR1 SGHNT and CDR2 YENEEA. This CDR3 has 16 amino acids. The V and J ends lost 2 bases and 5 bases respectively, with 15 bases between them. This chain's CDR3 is CASSLTGTALTGELFF. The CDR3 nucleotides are TGTGCCAGCAGCTTAACCGGGACTGCCCTAACCGGGGAGCTGTTTTTT.

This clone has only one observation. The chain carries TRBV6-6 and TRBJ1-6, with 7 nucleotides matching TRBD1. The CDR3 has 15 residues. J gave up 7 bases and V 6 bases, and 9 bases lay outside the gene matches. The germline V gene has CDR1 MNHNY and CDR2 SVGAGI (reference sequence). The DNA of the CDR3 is TGTGCCAGCAGACGCACTGGGACAGTAAATTCACCCCTCCACTTT. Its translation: CASRRTGTVNSPLHF.

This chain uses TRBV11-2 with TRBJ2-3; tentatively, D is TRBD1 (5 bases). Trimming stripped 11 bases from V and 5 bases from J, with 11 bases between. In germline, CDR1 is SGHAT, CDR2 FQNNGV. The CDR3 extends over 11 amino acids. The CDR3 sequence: CAGRRGDTQYF. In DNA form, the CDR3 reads TGTGCCGGACGAAGGGGAGATACGCAGTATTTT. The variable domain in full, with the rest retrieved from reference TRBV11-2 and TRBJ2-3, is EAGVAQSPRYKIIEKRQSVAFWCNPISGHATLYWYQQILGQGPKLLIQFQNNGVVDDSQLPKDRFSAERLKGVDSTLKIQPAKLEDSAVYLCAGRRGDTQYFGPGTRLTVL.

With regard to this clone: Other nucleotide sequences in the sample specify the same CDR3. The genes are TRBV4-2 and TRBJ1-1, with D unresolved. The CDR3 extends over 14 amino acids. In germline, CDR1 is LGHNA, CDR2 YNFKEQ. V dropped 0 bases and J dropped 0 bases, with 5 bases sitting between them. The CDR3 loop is CASSQERVNTEAFF. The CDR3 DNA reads TGTGCCAGCAGCCAAGAGAGGGTGAACACTGAAGCTTTCTTT.

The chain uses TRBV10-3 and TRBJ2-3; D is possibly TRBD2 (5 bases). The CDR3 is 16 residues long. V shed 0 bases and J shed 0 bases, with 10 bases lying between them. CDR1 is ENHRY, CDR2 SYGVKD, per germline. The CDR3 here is CAISESMTTSTDTQYF. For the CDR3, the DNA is TGTGCCATCAGTGAGTCGATGACTACTAGCACAGATACGCAGTATTTT.

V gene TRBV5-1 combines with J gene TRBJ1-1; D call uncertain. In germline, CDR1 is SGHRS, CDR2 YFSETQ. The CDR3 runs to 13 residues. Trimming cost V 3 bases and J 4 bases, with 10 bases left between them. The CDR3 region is CASSSNIGTEAFF. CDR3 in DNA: TGCGCCAGCAGCTCGAATATTGGCACTGAAGCTTTCTTT.

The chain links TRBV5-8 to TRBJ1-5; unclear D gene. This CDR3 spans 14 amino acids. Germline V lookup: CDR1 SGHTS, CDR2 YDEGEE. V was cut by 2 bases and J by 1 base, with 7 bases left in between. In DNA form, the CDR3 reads TGTGCCAGCAGCTTCAGGCTGAGCAATCAGCCCCAGCATTTT. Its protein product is CASSFRLSNQPQHF. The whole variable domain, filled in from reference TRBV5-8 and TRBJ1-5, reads EAGVTQSPTHLIKTRGQQATLRCSPISGHTSVYWYQQALGLGLQFLLWYDEGEERNRGNFPPRFSGRQFPNYSSELNVNALELEDSALYLCASSFRLSNQPQHFGDGTRLSIL.

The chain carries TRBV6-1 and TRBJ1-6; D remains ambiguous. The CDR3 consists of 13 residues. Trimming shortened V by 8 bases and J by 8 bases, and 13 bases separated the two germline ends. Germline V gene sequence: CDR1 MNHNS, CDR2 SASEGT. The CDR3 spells CASGSLFYSPLHF. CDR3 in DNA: TGTGCCAGCGGGTCCCTGTTTTATTCACCCCTCCACTTT.

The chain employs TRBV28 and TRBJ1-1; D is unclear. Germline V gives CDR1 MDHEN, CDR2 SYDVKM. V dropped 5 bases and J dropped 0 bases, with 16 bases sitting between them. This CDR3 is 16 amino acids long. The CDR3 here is CASSPTGEGMNTEAFF. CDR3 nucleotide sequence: TGTGCCAGCAGTCCTACTGGGGAGGGTATGAACACTGAAGCTTTCTTT.